Following are 4 T cell receptor beta chains from one sample sequenced in a study of T cell responses to AZD1222 COVID-19 vaccine. The data were produced by immunoSEQ multiplex PCR, yet TCRdb's version contains in-frame clones alone and is incomplete. The sample lists around 100,000 clones, around nine tenths seen once, with 3.3% in the top ten. Sequences were derived from peripheral blood, sampled 28 days after the second dose of the MenACWY control vaccine. The receptors were sampled from an adult who received the MenACWY meningococcal vaccine as a control.

The rearrangement joins TRBV28 to TRBJ1-1; D is unresolved. The CDR3 is 14 amino acids. V lost 8 bases and J 2 bases, leaving 15 bases between the germline ends. Germline CDR1 reads MDHEN; CDR2 reads SYDVKM. The CDR3 spells CASGASPSNTEAFF. CDR3 bases: TGTGCCAGCGGTGCCTCCCCCTCAAACACTGAAGCTTTCTTT. The variable domain in full, with the rest retrieved from reference TRBV28 and TRBJ1-1, is DVKVTQSSRYLVKRTGEKVFLECVQDMDHENMFWYRQDPGLGLRLIYFSYDVKMKEKGDIPEGYSVSREKKERFSLILESASTNQTSMYLCASGASPSNTEAFFGQGTRLTVV.

The CDR3 DNA reads TGCAGTGCGAGTAGCCCCGGACAGGCTAATGAAAAACTGTTTTTT. Protein sequence: CSASSPGQANEKLFF. V gene TRBV20-1 combines with J gene TRBJ1-4; 7 bases align to TRBD1. This CDR3 is 15 amino acids long. Trimming removed 6 bases from V and 3 bases from J; junction bases left unmatched: 10. CDR1 DFQATT and CDR2 SNEGSKA come from the germline V gene (reference sequence).

The V call is TRBV3-1 (or the pseudogene TRBV3-2), the J call TRBJ1-1; 8 nucleotides agree with TRBD1. Trimming took 7 bases from V and 5 from J; bases not matched to a gene: 6. The CDR3 spans 13 residues. The germline CDR1 and CDR2 sequences are LGHDT and YNNKEL (reference sequence). CDR3 amino acids: CASNRGWGTEAFF. CDR3 DNA sequence: TGTGCCAGCAACAGGGGGTGGGGAACTGAAGCTTTCTTT.

This chain joins TRBV18 and TRBJ1-2; 9 nucleotides line up with TRBD1. The CDR3 sequence is 14 residues long. Germline assignment: CDR1 KGHSH and CDR2 LQKENI. With 6 bases clipped from V and 6 bases from J, the junction kept 8 bases outside the gene matches. CDR3 sequence: CASSPAGQGDGYTF. The CDR3 DNA is TGTGCCAGCTCCCCGGCGGGACAGGGTGATGGCTACACCTTC.